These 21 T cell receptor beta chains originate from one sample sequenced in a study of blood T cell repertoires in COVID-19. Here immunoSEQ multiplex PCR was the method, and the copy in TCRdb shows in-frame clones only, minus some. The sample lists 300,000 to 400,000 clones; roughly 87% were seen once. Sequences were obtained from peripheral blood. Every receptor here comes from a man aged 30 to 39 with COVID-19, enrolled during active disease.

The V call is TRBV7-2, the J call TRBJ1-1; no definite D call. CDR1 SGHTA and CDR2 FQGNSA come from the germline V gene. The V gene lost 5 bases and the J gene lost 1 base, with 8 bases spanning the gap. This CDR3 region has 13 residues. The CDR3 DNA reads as TGTGCCAGCAGCGCCCACAAGAACACTGAAGCTTTCTTT. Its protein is CASSAHKNTEAFF. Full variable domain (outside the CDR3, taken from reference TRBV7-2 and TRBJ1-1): GAGVSQSPSNKVTEKGKDVELRCDPISGHTALYWYRQSLGQGLEFLIYFQGNSAPDKSGLPSDRFSAERTGGSVSTLTIQRTQQEDSAVYLCASSAHKNTEAFFGQGTRLTVV.

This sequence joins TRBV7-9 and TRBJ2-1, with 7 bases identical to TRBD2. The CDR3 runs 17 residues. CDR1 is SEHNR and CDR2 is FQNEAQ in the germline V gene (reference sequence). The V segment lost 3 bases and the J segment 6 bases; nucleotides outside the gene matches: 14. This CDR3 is CASSFEPSGPFGNEQFF. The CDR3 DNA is TGTGCCAGCAGCTTTGAACCTAGCGGTCCATTTGGCAATGAGCAGTTCTTC.

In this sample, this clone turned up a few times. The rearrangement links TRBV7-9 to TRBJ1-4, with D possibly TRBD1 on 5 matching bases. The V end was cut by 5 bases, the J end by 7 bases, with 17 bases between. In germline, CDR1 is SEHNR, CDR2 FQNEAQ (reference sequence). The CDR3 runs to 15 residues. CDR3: CASSEAGKKTEKLFF. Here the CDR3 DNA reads TGTGCCAGCAGCGAGGCAGGGAAAAAGACTGAAAAACTGTTTTTT.

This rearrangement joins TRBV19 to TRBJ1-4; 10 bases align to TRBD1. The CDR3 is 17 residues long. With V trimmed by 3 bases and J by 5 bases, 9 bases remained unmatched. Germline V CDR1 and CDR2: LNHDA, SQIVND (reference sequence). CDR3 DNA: TGTGCCAGTAGTATCGATCCCCGGGACAGGGGCAATGAAAAACTGTTTTTT. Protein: CASSIDPRDRGNEKLFF. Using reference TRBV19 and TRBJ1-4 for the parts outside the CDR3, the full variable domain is DGGITQSPKYLFRKEGQNVTLSCEQNLNHDAMYWYRQDPGQGLRLIYYSQIVNDFQKGDIAEGYSVSREKKESFPLTVTSAQKNPTAFYLCASSIDPRDRGNEKLFFGSGTQLSVL.

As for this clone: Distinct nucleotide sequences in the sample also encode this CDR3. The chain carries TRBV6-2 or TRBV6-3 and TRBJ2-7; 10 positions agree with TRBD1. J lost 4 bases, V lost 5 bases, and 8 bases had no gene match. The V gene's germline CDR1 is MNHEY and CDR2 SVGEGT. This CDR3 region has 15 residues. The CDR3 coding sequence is TGTGCCAGCAGTAGCCCCGGGACAGGGGCTTACGAGCAGTACTTC. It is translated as CASSSPGTGAYEQYF.

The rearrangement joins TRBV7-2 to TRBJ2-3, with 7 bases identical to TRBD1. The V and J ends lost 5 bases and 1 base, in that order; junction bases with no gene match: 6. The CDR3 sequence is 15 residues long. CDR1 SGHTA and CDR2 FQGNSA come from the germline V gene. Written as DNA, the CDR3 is TGTGCCAGCAGCCTTAGGACAGGCCGCACAGATACGCAGTATTTT. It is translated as CASSLRTGRTDTQYF.

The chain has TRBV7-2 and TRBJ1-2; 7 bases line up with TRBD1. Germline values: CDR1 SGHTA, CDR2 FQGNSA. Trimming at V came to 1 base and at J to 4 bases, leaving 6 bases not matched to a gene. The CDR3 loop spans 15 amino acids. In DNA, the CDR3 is TGTGCCAGCAGCTTAGGACAGGGCCCTTTCTATGGCTACACCTTC. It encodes CASSLGQGPFYGYTF.

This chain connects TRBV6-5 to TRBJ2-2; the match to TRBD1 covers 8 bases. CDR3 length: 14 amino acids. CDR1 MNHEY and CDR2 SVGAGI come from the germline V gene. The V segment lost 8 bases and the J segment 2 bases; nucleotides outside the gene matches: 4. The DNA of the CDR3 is TGTGCCAGCCGGGACAGGATAAACACCGGGGAGCTGTTTTTT. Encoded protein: CASRDRINTGELFF.

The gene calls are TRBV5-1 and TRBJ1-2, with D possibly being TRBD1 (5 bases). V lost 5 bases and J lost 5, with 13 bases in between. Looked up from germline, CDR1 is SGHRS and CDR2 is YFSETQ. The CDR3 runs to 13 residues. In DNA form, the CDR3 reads TGCGCCAGCAGTAAAAGACAGTCTTATGGCTACACCTTC. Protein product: CASSKRQSYGYTF.

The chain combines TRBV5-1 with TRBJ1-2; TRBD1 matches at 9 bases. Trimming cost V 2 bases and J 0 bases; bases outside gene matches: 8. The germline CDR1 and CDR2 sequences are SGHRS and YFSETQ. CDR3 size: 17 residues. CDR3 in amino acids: CASSFTGTGNTNYGYTF. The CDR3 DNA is TGCGCCAGCAGCTTTACCGGGACAGGGAATACTAACTATGGCTACACCTTC.

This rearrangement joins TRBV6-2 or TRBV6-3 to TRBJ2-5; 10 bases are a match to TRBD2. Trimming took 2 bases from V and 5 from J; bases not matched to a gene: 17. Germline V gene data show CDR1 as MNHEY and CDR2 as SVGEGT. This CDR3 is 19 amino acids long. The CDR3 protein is CASSYPGLAQSLDRETQYF. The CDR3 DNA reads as TGTGCCAGCAGTTACCCGGGACTAGCGCAATCCTTGGATAGGGAGACCCAGTACTTC.

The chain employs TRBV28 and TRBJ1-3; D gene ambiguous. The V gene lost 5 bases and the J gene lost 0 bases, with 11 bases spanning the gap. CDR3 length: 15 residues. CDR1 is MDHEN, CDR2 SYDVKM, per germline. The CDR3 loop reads CASSPLMRSGNTIYF. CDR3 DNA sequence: TGTGCCAGCAGTCCCCTGATGCGCTCTGGAAACACCATATATTTT.

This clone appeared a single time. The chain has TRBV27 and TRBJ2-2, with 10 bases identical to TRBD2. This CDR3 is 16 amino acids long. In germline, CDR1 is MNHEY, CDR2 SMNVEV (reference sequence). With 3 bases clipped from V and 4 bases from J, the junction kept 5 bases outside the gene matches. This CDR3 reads CASSFSGRMFTGELFF. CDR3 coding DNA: TGTGCCAGCAGTTTTAGCGGGAGGATGTTCACCGGGGAGCTGTTTTTT.

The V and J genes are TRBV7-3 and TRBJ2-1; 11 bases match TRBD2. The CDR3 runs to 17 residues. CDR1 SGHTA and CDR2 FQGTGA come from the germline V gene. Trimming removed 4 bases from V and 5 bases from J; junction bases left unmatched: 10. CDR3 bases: TGTGCCAGCAGCTACCAGTATATAGCGGGGGGGCACAATGAGCAGTTCTTC. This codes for CASSYQYIAGGHNEQFF.

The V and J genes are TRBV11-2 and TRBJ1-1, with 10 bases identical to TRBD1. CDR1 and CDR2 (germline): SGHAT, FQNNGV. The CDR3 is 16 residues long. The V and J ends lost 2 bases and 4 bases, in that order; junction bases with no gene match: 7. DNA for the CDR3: TGTGCCAGCAGCTTAATAGGGGGACAGGGGTCCACTGAAGCTTTCTTT. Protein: CASSLIGGQGSTEAFF.

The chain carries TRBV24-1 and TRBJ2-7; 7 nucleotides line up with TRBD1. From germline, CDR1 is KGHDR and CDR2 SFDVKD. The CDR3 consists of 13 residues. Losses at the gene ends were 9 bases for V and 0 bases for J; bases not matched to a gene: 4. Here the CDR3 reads CATGTASSYEQYF. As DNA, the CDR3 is TGTGCCACCGGGACAGCGAGCTCCTACGAGCAGTACTTC.

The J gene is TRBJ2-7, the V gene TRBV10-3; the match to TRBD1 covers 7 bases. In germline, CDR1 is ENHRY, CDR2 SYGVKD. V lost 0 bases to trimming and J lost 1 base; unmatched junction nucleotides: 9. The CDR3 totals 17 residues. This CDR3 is CAISESTGTARSYEQYF. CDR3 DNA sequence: TGTGCCATCAGTGAGTCGACGGGGACAGCCAGGTCCTACGAGCAGTACTTC.

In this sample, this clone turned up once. The CDR3 nucleotides are TGTGCCATCGGTGGGGGGGATAGGGGCTCCTACAATGAGCAGTTCTTC. Its translation: CAIGGGDRGSYNEQFF. The gene calls are TRBV7-9 and TRBJ2-1; TRBD2 aligns across 7 bases. J gave up 0 bases and V 10 bases, and 12 bases lay outside the gene matches. The CDR3 totals 16 residues. Germline loops: CDR1 SEHNR, CDR2 FQNEAQ (reference sequence).

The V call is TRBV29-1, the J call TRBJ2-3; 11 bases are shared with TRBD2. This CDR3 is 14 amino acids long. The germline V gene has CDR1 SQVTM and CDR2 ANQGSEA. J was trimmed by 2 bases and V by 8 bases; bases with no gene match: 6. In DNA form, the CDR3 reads TGCAGCCTCTTGACTAGCGGGAACACAGATACGCAGTATTTT. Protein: CSLLTSGNTDTQYF.

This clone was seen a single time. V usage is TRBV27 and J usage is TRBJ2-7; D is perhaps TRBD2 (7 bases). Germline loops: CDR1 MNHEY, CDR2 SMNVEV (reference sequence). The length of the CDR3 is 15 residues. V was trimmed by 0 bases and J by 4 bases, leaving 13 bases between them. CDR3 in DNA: TGTGCCAGCAGTTTATCGGGGGGGCGCGGGTACGAGCAGTACTTC. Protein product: CASSLSGGRGYEQYF.

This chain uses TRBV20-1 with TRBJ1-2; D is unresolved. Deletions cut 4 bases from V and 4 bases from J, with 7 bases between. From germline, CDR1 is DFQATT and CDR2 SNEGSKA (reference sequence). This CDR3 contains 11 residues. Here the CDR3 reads CSATVPYGYTF. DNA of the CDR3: TGCAGTGCTACAGTGCCCTATGGCTACACCTTC.